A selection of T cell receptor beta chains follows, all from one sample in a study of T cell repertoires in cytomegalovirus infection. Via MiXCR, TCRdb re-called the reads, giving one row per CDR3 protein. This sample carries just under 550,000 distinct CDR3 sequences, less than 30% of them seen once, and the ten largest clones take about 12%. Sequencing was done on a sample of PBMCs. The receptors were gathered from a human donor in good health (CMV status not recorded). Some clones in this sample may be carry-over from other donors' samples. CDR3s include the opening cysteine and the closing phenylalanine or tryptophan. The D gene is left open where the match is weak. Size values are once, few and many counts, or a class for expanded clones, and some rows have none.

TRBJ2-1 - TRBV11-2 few TGTGCCAGCAGCTTGGCGGGGGCGACCGAGCAGTTCTTC CASSLAGATEQFF
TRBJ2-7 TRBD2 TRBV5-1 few TGCGCCAGCAGCCCCGGACTAGCGGGCCTCAGCTCCTACGAGCAGTACTTC CASSPGLAGLSSYEQYF
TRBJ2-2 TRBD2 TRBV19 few TGTGCCAGTAGCCCAAGCGGGAGAGGGAACACCGGGGAGCTGTTTTTT CASSPSGRGNTGELFF
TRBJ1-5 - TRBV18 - TGTGCCAGCTCCGCGGGGTTGAGTCAGCCCCAGCATTTT CASSAGLSQPQHF
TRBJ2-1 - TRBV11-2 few TGTGCCAGCAGCACCACTACCGGGACACCCTACAATGAGCAGTTCTTC CASSTTTGTPYNEQFF
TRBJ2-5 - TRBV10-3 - TGTGCCATCAGTACAGGGCGGGAGACCCAGTACTTC CAISTGRETQYF
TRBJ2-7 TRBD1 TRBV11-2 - TGTGCCAGCAGCCTACAGGGGATGGGCGCTTCCTACGAGCAGTACTTC CASSLQGMGASYEQYF
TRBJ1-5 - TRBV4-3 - TGCGCCAGCAGCCAAGATAGGAAGGATCATCAGCCCCAGCATTTT CASSQDRKDHQPQHF
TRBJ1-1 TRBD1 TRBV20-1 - TGCAGTGCTAGGGGGACAGGAATGAACACTGAAGCTTTCTTT CSARGTGMNTEAFF
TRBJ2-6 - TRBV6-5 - TGTGCCAGCAAGGTAACGAGTTCTGGGGCCAACGTCCTGACTTTC CASKVTSSGANVLTF
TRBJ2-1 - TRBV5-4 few TGTGCCAGCAGTCGGGACCCAGGAAACAATGAGCAGTTCTTC CASSRDPGNNEQFF
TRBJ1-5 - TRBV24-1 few TGTGCCACCCAGAAACAGGGCAATCAGCCCCAGCATTTT CATQKQGNQPQHF
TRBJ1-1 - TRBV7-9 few TGTGCCAGCATAGGAAGTGCTGCGGCCGCCTTAGAAGCTTTCTTT CASIGSAAAALEAFF
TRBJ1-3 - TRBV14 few TGTGCCAGCAGCTCAGCGGACAAGGCCTCTGGAAACACCATATATTTT CASSSADKASGNTIYF
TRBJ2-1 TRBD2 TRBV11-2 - TGTGCCAGCAGCCCTCCGGGACTAGGGGACAATGAGCAGTTCTTC CASSPPGLGDNEQFF
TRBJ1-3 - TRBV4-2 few TGTGCCAGCAGCCAAGCAGGACAGCCGATCTCTGGAAACACCATATATTTT CASSQAGQPISGNTIYF
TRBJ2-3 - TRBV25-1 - TGTGCCAGCGGCAACAGGGACTATTTT CASGNRDYF
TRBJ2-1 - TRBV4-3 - TGCGCCAGCAGCCAAGAATCAGAGGGCGGGATCGACAATGAGCAGTTCTTC CASSQESEGGIDNEQFF
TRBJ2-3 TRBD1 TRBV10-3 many TGTGCCATCAGTGATACAGGGGCGACTAGCACAGATACGCAGTATTTT CAISDTGATSTDTQYF
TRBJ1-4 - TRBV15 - TGTGCCACCAGCAGAGGGACCAGACAGGCCCGTAATGAAAAACTGTTTTTT CATSRGTRQARNEKLFF
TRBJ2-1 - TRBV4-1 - TGCGCCAGCAGCGAAAGACACAATGAGCAGTTCTTC CASSERHNEQFF
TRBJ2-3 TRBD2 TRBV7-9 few TGTGCCAGCAGCTGGGGGGGAAGCACAGATACGCAGTATTTT CASSWGGSTDTQYF
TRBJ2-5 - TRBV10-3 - TGTGCCATCAGTGAGGGGGTAAGGGGTGAAGAGACCCAGTACTTC CAISEGVRGEETQYF
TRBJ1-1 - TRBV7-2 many TGTGCCAGCAGCTACTCGGCTGGGAACACTGAAGCTTTCTTT CASSYSAGNTEAFF
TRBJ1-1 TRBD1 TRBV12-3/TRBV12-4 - TGTGCCAGCAGTTTCGGGACAGGGGTAACGAACACTGAAGCTTTCTTT CASSFGTGVTNTEAFF
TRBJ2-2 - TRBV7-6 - TGTGCCGGCAGGGAGAGAGCGAACACCGGGGAGCTGTTTTTT CAGRERANTGELFF
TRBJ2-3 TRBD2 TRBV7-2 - TGTGCCAGCAGCTTACTCCGACTAGCGGGGCTCACGTATTTT CASSLLRLAGLTYF
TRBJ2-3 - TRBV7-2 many TGTGCCAGCAGCTTAGTCATAGGAGGTGGAGATACGCAGTATTTT CASSLVIGGGDTQYF
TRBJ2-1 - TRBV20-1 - TGCAGTGCTATGGCGGGGATTAACCACAACTACAATGAGCAGTTCTTC CSAMAGINHNYNEQFF
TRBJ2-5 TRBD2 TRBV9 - TGTGCCAGCAGCGTAGCGGGAGGGCCCCGGGAGACCCAGTACTTC CASSVAGGPRETQYF
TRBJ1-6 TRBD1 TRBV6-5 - TGTGCCAGCAGACCCTCGACAGGGCGGAATTCACCCCTCCACTTT CASRPSTGRNSPLHF
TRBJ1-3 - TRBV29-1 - TGCAGCGTTTCATCAGGGGCTGGAAACACCATATATTTT CSVSSGAGNTIYF